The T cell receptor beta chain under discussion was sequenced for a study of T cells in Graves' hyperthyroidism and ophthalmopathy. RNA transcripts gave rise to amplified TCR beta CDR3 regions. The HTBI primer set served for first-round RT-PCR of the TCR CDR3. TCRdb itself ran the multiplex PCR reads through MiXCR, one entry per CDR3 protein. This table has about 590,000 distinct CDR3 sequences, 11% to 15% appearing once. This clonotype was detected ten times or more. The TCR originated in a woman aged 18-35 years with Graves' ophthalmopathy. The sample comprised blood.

This chain's CDR3 is CAWSRSIAGFDQPQHF. CDR3 coding DNA: TGTGCCTGGAGTCGGTCCATAGCCGGCTTCGATCAGCCCCAGCATTTT. The chain recombines TRBV30 with TRBJ1-5, with no clear D. From germline, CDR1 is GTSNPN and CDR2 SVGIG (reference sequence). V was shortened by 2 bases and J by 5 bases, with 19 bases between the two germline ends. The CDR3 runs to 16 residues. The variable domain in full, completed from reference TRBV30 and TRBJ1-5, reads SQTIHQWPATLVQPVGSPLSLECTVEGTSNPNLYWYRQAAGRGLQLLFYSVGIGQISSEVPQNLSASRPQDRQFILSSKKLLLSDSGFYLCAWSRSIAGFDQPQHFGDGTRLSIL.